The T cell receptor beta chain under discussion was sequenced for a study of ipilimumab plus nivolumab after autologous stem cell transplantation. Looking at the study overall: Patients received a median of roughly 5 ipilimumab and 8 or 9 nivolumab doses.

Germline V CDR1 and CDR2: SGHTA, FQGNSA. The CDR3 length is 16 residues. Trimming pared 1 base from V and 2 bases from J, leaving 14 bases between. Using immunoSEQ multiplex PCR, the repertoire was profiled, and TCRdb retains in-frame clones only, with some absent. The sample lists tens of thousands of clones; less than 85% were seen once. Ipilimumab, 1 mg/kg, started 14 to 28 days after autologous transplant. Through week 26, nivolumab 3 mg/kg IV was given weeks 1, 4, 7, 10, then biweekly. Sequenced here: PBMCs, sampled in a trial of ipilimumab plus nivolumab as post-transplant consolidation. The clonotype was recovered from a male donor with diffuse large B-cell lymphoma. The chain recombines TRBV7-2 with TRBJ2-5, with unresolved D. The CDR3 loop is CASSLVAGLGQETQYF. The CDR3 nucleotides read TGTGCCAGCAGCTTAGTGGCCGGATTGGGGCAAGAGACCCAGTACTTC.